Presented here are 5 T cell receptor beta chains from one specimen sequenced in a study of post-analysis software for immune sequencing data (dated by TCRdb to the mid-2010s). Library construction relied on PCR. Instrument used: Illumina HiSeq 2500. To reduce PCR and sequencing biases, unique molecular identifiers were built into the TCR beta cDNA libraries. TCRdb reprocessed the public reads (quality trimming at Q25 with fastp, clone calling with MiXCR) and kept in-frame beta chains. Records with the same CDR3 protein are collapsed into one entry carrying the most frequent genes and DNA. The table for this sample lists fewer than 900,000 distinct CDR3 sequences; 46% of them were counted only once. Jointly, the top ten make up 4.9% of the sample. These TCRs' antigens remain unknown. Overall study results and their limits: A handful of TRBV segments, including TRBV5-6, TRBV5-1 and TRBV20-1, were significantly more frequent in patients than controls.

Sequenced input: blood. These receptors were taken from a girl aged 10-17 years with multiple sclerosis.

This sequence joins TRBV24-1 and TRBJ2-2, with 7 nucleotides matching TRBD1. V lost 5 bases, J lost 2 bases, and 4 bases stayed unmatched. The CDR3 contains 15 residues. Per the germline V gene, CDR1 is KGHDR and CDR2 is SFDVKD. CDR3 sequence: CATSVGQQNTGELFF. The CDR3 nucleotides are TGTGCCACCAGTGTGGGACAGCAAAACACCGGGGAGCTGTTTTTT.

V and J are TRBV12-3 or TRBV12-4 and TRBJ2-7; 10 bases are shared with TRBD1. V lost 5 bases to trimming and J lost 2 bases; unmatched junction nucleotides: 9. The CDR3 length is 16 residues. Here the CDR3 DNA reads TGTGCCAGCAGTCCGGGCCGGGACAGGGGTGCCTACGAGCAGTACTTC. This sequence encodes CASSPGRDRGAYEQYF.

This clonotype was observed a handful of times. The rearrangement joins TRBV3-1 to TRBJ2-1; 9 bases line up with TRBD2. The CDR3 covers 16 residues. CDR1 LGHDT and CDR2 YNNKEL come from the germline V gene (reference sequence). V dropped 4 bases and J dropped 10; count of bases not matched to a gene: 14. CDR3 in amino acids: CASSPAVAGVRDEQFF. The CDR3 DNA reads TGTGCCAGCAGCCCCGCGGTAGCGGGAGTGCGTGACGAGCAGTTCTTC.

The CDR3 nucleotides are TGTGCCAGCAGCGTTCCCAGCACCAATGAGCAGTTCTTC. Translating it yields CASSVPSTNEQFF. The rearrangement joins TRBV9 to TRBJ2-1; D is unclear. Trimming stripped 2 bases from V and 6 bases from J, with 9 bases between. CDR1 and CDR2 from the germline V gene are SGDLS and YYNGEE. This CDR3 has 13 amino acids.

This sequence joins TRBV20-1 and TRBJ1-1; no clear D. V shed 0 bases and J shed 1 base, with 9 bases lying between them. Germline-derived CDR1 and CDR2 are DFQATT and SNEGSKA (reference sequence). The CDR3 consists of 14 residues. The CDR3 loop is CSARDFARNTEAFF. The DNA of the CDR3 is TGCAGTGCTAGAGATTTCGCCCGGAACACTGAAGCTTTCTTT.